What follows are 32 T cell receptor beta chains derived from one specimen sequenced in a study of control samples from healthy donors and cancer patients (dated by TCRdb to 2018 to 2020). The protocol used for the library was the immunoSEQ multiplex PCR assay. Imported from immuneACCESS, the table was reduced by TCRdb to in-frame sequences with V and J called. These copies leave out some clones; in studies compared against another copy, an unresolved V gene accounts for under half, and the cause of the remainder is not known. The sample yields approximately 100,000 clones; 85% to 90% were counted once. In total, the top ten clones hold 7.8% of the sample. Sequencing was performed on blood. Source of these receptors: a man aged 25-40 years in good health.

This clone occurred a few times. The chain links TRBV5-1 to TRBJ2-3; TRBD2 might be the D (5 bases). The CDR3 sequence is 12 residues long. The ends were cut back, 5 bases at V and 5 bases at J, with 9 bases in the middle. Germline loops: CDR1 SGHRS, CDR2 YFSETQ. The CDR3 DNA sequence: TGCGCCAGCAGGCTCAGCGGAGATACGCAGTATTTT. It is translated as CASRLSGDTQYF.

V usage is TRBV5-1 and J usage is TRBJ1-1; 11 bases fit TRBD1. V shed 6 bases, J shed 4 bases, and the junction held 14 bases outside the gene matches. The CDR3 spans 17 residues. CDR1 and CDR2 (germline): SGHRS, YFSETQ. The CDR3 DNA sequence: TGCGCCAGCACCATACGTCCCGTGGGACAGGGGGTCACTGAAGCTTTCTTT. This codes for CASTIRPVGQGVTEAFF.

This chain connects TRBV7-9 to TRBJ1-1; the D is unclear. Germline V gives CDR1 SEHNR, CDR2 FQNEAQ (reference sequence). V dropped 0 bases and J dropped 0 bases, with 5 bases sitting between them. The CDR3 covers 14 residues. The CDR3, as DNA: TGTGCCAGCAGCTTAGCGCTGGTGAACACTGAAGCTTTCTTT. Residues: CASSLALVNTEAFF.

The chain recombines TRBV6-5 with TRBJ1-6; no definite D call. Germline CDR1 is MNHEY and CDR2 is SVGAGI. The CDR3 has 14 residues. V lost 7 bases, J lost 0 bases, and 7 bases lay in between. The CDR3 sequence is CASIGSSYNSPLHF. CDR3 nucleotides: TGTGCCAGCATCGGGAGCTCCTATAATTCACCCCTCCACTTT.

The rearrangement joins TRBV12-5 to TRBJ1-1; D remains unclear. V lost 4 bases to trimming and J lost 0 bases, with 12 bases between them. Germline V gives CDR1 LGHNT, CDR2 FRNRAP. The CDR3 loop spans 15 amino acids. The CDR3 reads CASGWKGIVNTEAFF. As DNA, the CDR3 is TGTGCTAGTGGTTGGAAAGGGATCGTGAACACTGAAGCTTTCTTT.

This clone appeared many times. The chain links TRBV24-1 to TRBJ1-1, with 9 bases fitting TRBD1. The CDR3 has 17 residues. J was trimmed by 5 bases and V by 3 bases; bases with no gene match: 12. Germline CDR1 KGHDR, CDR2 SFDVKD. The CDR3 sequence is CATSDTGTGFLRTEAFF. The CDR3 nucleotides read TGTGCCACCAGTGATACCGGGACAGGGTTTTTGAGAACTGAAGCTTTCTTT.

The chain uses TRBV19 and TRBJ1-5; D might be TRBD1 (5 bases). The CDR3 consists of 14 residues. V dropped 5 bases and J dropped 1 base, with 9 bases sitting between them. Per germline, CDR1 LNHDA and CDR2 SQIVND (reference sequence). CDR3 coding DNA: TGTGCCAGTAGTTTGGGGGGGAGCAATCAGCCCCAGCATTTT. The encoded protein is CASSLGGSNQPQHF.

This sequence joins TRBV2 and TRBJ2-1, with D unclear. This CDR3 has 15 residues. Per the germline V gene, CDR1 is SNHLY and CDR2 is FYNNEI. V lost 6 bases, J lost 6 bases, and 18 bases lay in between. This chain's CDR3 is CASSSQGLDFNEQFF. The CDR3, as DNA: TGTGCCAGCAGCTCCCAAGGGCTGGATTTCAATGAGCAGTTCTTC.

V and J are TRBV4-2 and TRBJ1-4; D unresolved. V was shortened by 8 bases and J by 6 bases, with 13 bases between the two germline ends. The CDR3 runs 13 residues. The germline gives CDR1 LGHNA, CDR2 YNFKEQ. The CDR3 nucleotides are TGTGCCAGCCGCCCGGGTCTGGATGAAAAACTGTTTTTT. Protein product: CASRPGLDEKLFF.

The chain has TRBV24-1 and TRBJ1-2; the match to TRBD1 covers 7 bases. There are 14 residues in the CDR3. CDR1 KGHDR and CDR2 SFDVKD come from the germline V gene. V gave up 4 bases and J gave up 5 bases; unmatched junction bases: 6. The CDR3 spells CATSDPGTAYGYTF. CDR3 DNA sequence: TGTGCCACCAGTGACCCCGGGACAGCGTATGGCTACACCTTC.

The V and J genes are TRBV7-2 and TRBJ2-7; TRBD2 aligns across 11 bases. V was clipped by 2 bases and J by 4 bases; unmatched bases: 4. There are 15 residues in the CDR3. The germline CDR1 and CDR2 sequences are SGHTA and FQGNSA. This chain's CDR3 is CASSLMGLAAYEQYF. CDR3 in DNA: TGTGCCAGCAGCTTAATGGGACTAGCGGCATACGAGCAGTACTTC.

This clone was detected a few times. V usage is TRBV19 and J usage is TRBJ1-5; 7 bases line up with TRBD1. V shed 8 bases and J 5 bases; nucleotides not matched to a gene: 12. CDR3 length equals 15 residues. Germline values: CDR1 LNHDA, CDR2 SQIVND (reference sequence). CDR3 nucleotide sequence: TGTGCCAGTGGGACGGAAAGACAGGGCCATCAGCCCCAGCATTTT. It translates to CASGTERQGHQPQHF.

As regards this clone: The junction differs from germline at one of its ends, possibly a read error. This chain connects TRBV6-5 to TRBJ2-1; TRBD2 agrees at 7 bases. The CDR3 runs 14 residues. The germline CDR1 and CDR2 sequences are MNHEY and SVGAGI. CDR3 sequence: CTSSYWGGNNEQFF. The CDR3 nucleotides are TGTACCAGCAGTTACTGGGGAGGGAACAATGAGCAGTTCTTC.

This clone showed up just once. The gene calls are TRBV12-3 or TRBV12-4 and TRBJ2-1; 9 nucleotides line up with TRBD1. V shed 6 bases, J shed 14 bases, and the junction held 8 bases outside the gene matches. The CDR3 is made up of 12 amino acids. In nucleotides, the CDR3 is TGTGCCAGCAGCCAAAACCGGGACAGGGAGTTCTTC. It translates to CASSQNRDREFF.

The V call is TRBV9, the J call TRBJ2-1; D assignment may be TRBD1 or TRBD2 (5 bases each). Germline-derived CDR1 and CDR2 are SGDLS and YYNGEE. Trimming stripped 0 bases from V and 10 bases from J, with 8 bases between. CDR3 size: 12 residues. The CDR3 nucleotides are TGTGCCAGCAGCGTAGGGGGGAAAGAGCAGTTCTTC. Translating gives CASSVGGKEQFF.

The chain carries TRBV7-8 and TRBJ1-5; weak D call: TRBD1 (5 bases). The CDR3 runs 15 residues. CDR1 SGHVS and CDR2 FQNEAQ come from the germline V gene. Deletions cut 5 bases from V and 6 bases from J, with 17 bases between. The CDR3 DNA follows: TGTGCCAGCAGCGGAGGCGGGGCTGAGATTCAGCCCCAGCATTTT. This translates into CASSGGGAEIQPQHF.

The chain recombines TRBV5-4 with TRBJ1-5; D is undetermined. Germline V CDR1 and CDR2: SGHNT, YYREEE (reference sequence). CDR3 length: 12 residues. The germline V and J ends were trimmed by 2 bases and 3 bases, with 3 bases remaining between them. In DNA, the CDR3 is TGTGCCAGCAGCTTTCCCAATCAGCCCCAGCATTTT. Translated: CASSFPNQPQHF.

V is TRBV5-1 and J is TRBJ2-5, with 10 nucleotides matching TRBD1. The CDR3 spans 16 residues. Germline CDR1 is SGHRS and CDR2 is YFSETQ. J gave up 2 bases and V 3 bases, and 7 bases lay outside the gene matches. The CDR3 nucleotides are TGCGCCAGCAGCTACCGGGACAGGGGCCCTCAAGAGACCCAGTACTTC. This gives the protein CASSYRDRGPQETQYF.

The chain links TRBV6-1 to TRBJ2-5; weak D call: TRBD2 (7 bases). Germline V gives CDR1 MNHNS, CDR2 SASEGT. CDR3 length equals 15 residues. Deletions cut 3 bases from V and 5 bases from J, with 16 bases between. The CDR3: CASSDPWRGHETQYF. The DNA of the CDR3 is TGTGCCAGCAGTGATCCATGGCGGGGGCACGAGACCCAGTACTTC.

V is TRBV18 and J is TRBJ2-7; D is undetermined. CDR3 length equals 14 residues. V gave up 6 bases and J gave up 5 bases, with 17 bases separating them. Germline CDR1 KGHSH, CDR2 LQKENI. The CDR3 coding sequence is TGTGCCAGCTCCCTTATATTATCCTTGGACGAGCAGTACTTC. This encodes CASSLILSLDEQYF.

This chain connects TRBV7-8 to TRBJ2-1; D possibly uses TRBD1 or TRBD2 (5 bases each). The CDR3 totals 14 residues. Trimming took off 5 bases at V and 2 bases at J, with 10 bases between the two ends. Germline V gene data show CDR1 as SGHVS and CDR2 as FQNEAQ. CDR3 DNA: TGTGCCAGCAGCCCATGGGGGACCTACAATGAGCAGTTCTTC. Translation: CASSPWGTYNEQFF.

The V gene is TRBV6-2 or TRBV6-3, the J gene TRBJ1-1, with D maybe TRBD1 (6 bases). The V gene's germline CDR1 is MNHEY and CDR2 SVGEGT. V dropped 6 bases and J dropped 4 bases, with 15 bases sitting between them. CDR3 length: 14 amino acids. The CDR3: CASSMEGTFTEAFF. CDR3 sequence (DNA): TGTGCCAGCAGCATGGAGGGGACATTCACTGAAGCTTTCTTT.

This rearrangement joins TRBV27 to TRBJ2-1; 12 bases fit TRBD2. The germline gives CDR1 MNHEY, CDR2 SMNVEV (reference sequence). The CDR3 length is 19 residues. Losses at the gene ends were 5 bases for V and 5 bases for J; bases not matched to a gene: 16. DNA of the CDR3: TGTGCCAGCAGTCCCGCTGGGCTAGCGGGAGGGCCGTTCGACAATGAGCAGTTCTTC. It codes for CASSPAGLAGGPFDNEQFF.

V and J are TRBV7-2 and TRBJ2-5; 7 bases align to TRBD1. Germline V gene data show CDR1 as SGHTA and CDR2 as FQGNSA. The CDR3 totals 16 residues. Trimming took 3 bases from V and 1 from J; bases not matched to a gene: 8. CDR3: CASSFQTGQIQETQYF. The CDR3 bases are TGTGCCAGCAGCTTTCAGACAGGGCAAATCCAAGAGACCCAGTACTTC.

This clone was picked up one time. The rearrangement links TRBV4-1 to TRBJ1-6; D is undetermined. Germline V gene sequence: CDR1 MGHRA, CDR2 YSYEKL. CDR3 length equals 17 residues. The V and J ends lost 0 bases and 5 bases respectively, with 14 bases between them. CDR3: CASSQDGKGTDNSPLHF. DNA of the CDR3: TGCGCCAGCAGCCAAGATGGGAAGGGCACTGATAATTCACCCCTCCACTTT.

The DNA of the CDR3 is TGTGCCAGCAGTTTTAAGGGCGGGAGGGGGTACAATGAGCAGTTCTTC. Translated: CASSFKGGRGYNEQFF. The chain couples TRBV28 to TRBJ2-1; 9 bases are a match to TRBD2. The CDR3 loop spans 16 amino acids. The V and J ends lost 3 bases and 4 bases, in that order; junction bases with no gene match: 7. The germline gives CDR1 MDHEN, CDR2 SYDVKM.

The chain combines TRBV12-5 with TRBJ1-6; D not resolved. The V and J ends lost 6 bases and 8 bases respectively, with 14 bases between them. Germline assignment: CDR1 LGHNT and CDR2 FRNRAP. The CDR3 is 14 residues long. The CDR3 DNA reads TGTGCTAGTGGCGGATCCGGGCGGCATTCACCCCTCCACTTT. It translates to CASGGSGRHSPLHF.

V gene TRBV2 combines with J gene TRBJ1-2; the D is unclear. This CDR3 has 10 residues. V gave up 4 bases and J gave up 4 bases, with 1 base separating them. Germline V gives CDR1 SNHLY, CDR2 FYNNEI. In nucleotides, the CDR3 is TGTGCCAGCAGTGGCTATGGCTACACCTTC. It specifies CASSGYGYTF.

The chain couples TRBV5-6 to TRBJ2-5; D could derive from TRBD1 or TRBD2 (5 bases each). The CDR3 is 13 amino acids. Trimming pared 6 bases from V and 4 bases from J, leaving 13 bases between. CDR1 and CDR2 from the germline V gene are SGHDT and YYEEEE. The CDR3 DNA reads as TGTGCCAGCATGGGGGTAGGGGTAGAGACCCAGTACTTC. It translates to CASMGVGVETQYF.

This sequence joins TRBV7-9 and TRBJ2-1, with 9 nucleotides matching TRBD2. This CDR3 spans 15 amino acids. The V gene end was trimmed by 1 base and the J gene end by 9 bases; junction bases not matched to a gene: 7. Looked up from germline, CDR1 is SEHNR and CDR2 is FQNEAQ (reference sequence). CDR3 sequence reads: CASSLVSGSVLEQFF. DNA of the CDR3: TGTGCCAGCAGCTTAGTTAGCGGGAGCGTTCTTGAGCAGTTCTTC.

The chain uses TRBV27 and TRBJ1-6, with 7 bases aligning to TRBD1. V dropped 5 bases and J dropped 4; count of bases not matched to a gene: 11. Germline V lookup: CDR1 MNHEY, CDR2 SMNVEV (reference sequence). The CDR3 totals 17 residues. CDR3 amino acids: CASSLEAGGRYNSPLHF. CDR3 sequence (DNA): TGTGCCAGCAGTCTGGAGGCAGGGGGACGATATAATTCACCCCTCCACTTT.

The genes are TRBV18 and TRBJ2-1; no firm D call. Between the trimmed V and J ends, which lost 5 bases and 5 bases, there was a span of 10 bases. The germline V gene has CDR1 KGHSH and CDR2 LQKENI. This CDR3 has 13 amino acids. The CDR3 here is CASSERSNNEQFF. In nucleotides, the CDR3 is TGTGCCAGCTCAGAACGAAGTAACAATGAGCAGTTCTTC.